This T cell receptor beta chain was identified during a study of breast tumors, draining lymph nodes, adjacent tissues (dated by TCRdb to 2015 to 2016). Regarding the complete study: The study compared TCR beta repertoires across tumor, adjacent nontumor tissue and axillary lymph nodes from breast cancer patients. In human breast cancer, the study set out to evaluate how tumor, surrounding tissue and draining lymph node repertoires relate to one another and whether T cells may move between these sites. Study-wide conclusions, independent of this receptor: The similarity between tumor and nontumor tissue repertoires was significantly greater in luminal-like breast cancer than in basal-like breast cancer. The data were considered consistent with most tumor T cells being derived from the lymph node and subsequently expanding within tumor tissue. The conclusion that tumor T cells originate in lymph nodes was framed as consistent with a hypothesis rather than directly demonstrated. Tumors showed preferential V and J gene usage, and their T-cell repertoire diversity fell below that of lymph nodes yet above that of nontumor tissue.

Lymph node samples were obtained from the axillary draining lymph nodes of breast cancer patients. As concerns this clonotype: What this receptor recognizes is not known. No clone much larger than this one lies a single base away; base qualities are absent.

The data were produced on an Illumina HiSeq 2000. Multiplex PCR amplification was used to build the TCR beta chain libraries. High-throughput sequencing was used to analyze the amplified TCR beta chain products. Using fastp trimming at Q25 and MiXCR clonotype assembly, TCRdb reanalyzed the public sequencing data and kept in-frame beta chains. For every CDR3 protein sequence, its rows merge into one entry that carries the most common genes and DNA. Across this sample there are under 150,000 distinct CDR3 sequences, with approximately 20% seen only once. Together, the top ten hold just over 2.5% of the sample. A distance of 24 bases separates the germline ends of V and J, which lose 6 bases and 0 bases respectively. The CDR3 contains 17 residues, cysteine and phenylalanine counted. Here the CDR3 DNA is all that survives: 51 bases in frame from base 1. The germline V gene (reference sequence) sets CDR1 to DFQATT and CDR2 to SNEGSKA.

The sample was axillary lymph node tissue. Recombination linked TRBV20-1 to TRBJ2-7; possibly the D gene is TRBD1, per 6 matching bases. This receptor was identified in a female donor with breast cancer. Some clones in this sample may be carry-over from other donors' samples. The DNA reads as follows: TGCAGTGCGGCTGGCGGCCCACAGGGTCCGAGCTCCTACGAGCAGTACTTC. Protein translation: CSAAGGPQGPSSYEQYF.